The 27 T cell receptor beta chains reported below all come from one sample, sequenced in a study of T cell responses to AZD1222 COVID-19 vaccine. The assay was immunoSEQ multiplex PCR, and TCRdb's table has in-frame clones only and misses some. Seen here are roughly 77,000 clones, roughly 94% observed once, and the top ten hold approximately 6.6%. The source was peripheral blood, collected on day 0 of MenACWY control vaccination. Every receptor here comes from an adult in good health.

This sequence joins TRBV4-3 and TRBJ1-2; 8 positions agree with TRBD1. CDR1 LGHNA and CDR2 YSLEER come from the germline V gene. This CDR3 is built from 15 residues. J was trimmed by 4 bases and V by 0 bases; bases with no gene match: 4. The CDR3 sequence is CASSQDGQGLYGYTF. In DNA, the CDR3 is TGCGCCAGCAGCCAAGATGGACAGGGCCTCTATGGCTACACCTTC.

CDR3 sequence: CASSSPSRAYNQPQHF. The CDR3, as DNA: TGTGCCAGTAGTAGTCCGTCCAGGGCTTACAATCAGCCCCAGCATTTT. This chain joins TRBV19 and TRBJ1-5; TRBD1 is a possible D gene (5 bases). The CDR3 loop spans 16 amino acids. Germline CDR1 reads LNHDA; CDR2 reads SQIVND (reference sequence). Trimming cost V 4 bases and J 3 bases, with 16 bases left between them.

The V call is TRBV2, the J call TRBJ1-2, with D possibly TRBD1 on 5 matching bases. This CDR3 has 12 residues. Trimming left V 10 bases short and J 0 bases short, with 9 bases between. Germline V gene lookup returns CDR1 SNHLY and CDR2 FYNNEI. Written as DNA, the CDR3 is TGTGCCATTCAACAGGCTAACTATGGCTACACCTTC. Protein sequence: CAIQQANYGYTF.

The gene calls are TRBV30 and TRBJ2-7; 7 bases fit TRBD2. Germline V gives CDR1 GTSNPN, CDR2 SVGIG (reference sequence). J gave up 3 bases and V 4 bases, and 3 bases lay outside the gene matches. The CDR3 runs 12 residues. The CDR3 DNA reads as TGTGCCTGGATGGGGGGGAGCTACGAGCAGTACTTC. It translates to CAWMGGSYEQYF. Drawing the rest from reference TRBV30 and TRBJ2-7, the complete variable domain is SQTIHQWPATLVQPVGSPLSLECTVEGTSNPNLYWYRQAAGRGLQLLFYSVGIGQISSEVPQNLSASRPQDRQFILSSKKLLLSDSGFYLCAWMGGSYEQYFGPGTRLTVT.

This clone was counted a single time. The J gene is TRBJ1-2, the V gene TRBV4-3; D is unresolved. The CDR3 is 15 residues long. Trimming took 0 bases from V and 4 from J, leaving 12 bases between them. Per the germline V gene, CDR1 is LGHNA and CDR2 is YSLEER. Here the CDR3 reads CASSQERLSLYGYTF. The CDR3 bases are TGCGCCAGCAGCCAAGAAAGATTGTCCCTCTATGGCTACACCTTC.

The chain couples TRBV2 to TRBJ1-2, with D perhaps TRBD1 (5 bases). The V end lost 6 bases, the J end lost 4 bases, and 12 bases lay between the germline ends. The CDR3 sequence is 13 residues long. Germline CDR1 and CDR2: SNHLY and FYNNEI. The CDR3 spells CASSQRTTYGYTF. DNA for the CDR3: TGTGCCAGCAGCCAGAGGACAACCTATGGCTACACCTTC. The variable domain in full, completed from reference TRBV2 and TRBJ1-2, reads EPEVTQTPSHQVTQMGQEVILRCVPISNHLYFYWYRQILGQKVEFLVSFYNNEISEKSEIFDDQFSVERPDGSNFTLKIRSTKLEDSAMYFCASSQRTTYGYTFGSGTRLTVV.

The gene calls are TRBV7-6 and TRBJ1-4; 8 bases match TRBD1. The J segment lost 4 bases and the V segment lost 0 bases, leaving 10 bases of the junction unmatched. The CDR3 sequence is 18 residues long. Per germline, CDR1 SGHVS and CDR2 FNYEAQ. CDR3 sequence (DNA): TGTGCCAGCAGCTTAGCGGAGGCAGGGGGCGGAGGTAATGAAAAACTGTTTTTT. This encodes CASSLAEAGGGGNEKLFF. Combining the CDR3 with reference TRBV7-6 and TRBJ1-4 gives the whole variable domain GAGVSQSPRYKVTKRGQDVALRCDPISGHVSLYWYRQALGQGPEFLTYFNYEAQQDKSGLPNDRFSAERPEGSISTLTIQRTEQRDSAMYRCASSLAEAGGGGNEKLFFGSGTQLSVL.

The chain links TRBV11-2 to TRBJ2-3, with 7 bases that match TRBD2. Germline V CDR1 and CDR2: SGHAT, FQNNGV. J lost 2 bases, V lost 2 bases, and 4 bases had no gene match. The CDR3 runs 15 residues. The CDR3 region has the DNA TGTGCCAGCAGCTTACTCGGGGGGACCACAGATACGCAGTATTTT. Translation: CASSLLGGTTDTQYF.

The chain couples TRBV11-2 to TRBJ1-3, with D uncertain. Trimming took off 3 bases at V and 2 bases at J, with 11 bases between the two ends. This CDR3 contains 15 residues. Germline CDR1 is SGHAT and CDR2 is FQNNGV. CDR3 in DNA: TGTGCCAGCAGCTTTCCCGGGAGCGCTGGAAACACCATATATTTT. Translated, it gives CASSFPGSAGNTIYF. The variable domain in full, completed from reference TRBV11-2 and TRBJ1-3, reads EAGVAQSPRYKIIEKRQSVAFWCNPISGHATLYWYQQILGQGPKLLIQFQNNGVVDDSQLPKDRFSAERLKGVDSTLKIQPAKLEDSAVYLCASSFPGSAGNTIYFGEGSWLTVV.

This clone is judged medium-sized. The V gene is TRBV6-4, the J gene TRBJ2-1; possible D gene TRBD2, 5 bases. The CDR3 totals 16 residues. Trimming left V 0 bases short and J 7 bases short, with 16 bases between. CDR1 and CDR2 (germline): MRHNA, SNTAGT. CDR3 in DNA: TGTGCCAGCAGTGACTCAGGGCTAGCTCTTATGAATGAGCAGTTCTTC. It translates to CASSDSGLALMNEQFF.

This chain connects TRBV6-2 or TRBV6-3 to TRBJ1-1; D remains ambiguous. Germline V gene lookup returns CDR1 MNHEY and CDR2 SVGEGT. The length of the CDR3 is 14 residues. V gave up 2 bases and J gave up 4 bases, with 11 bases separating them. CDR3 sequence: CASSYGNTFTEAFF. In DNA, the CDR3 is TGTGCCAGCAGTTACGGAAACACTTTCACTGAAGCTTTCTTT.

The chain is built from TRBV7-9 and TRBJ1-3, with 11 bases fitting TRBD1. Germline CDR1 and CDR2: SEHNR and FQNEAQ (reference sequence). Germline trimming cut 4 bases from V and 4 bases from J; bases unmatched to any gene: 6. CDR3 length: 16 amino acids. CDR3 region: CASSSSDRGLGNTIYF. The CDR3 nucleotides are TGTGCCAGCAGCTCTTCGGACAGGGGGCTCGGAAACACCATATATTTT. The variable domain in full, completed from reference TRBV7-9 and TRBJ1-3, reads DTGVSQNPRHKITKRGQNVTFRCDPISEHNRLYWYRQTLGQGPEFLTYFQNEAQLEKSRLLSDRFSAERPKGSFSTLEIQRTEQGDSAMYLCASSSSDRGLGNTIYFGEGSWLTVV.

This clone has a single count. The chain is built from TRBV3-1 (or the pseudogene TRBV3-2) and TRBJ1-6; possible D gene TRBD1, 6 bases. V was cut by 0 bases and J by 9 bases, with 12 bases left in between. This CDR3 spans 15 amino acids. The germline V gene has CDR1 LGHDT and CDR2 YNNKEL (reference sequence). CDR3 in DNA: TGTGCCAGCAGCCAAGAACTGCAGGGGCTTTCACCCCTCCACTTT. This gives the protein CASSQELQGLSPLHF.

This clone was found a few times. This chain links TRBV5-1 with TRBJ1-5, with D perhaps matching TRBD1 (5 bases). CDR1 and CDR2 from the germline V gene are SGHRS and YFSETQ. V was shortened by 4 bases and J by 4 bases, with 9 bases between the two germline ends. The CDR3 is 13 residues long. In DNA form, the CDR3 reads TGCGCCAGCAGCCTGACAGAAAATCAGCCCCAGCATTTT. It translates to CASSLTENQPQHF.

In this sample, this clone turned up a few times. The CDR3 region is CASSPRQGTDTQYF. CDR3 sequence (DNA): TGTGCCAGCAGCCCACGACAGGGGACAGATACGCAGTATTTT. This rearrangement joins TRBV7-2 to TRBJ2-3; the match to TRBD1 covers 8 bases. The trim removed 5 bases at V and 3 bases at J, leaving 4 bases unmatched. The germline CDR1 and CDR2 sequences are SGHTA and FQGNSA. This CDR3 region has 14 residues.

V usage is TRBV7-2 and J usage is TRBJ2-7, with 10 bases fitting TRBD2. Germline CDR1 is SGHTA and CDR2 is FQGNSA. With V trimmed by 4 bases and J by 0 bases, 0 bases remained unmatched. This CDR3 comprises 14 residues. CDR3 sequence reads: CASSWTSGSYEQYF. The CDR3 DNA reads TGTGCCAGCAGCTGGACTAGCGGCTCCTACGAGCAGTACTTC.

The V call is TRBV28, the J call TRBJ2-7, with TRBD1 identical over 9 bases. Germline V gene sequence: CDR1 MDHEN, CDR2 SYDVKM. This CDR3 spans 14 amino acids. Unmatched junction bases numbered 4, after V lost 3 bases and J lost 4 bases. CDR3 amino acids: CASSFGTGLYEQYF. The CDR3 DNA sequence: TGTGCCAGCAGTTTCGGGACAGGGCTTTACGAGCAGTACTTC.

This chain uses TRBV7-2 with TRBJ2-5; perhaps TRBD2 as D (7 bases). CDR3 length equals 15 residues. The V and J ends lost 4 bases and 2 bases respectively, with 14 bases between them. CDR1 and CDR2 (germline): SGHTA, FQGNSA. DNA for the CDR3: TGTGCCAGCAGCTACAGACGGGGGGCACAAGAGACCCAGTACTTC. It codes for CASSYRRGAQETQYF.

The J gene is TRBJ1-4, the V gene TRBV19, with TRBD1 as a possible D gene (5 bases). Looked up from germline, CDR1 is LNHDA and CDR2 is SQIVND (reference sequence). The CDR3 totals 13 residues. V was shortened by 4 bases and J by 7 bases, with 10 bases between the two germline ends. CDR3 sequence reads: CASSTQGGEKLFF. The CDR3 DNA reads TGTGCCAGTAGTACCCAGGGCGGTGAAAAACTGTTTTTT.

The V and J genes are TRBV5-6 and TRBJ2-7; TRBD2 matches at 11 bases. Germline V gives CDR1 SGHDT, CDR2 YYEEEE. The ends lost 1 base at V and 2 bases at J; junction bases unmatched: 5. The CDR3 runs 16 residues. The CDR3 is CASSLLSGLAAYEQYF. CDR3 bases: TGTGCCAGCAGCTTGCTCTCGGGACTAGCGGCCTACGAGCAGTACTTC.

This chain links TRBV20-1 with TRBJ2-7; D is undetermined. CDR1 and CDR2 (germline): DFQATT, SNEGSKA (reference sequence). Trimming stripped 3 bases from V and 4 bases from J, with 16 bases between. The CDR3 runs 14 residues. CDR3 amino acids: CSASDRDPIYEQYF. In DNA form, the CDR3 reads TGCAGTGCTAGTGATCGCGACCCCATTTACGAGCAGTACTTC.

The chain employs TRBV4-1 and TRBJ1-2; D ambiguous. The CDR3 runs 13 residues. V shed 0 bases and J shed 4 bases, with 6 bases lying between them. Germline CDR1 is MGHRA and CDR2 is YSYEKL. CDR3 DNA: TGCGCCAGCAGCCAAGACGGCACCTATGGCTACACCTTC. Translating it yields CASSQDGTYGYTF.

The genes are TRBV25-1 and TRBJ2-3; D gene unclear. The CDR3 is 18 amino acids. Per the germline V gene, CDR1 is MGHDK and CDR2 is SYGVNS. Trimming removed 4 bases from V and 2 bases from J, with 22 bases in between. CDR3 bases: TGTGCCAGCAGTGGGGGTGGGCGTGATAGGGCCTACACAGATACGCAGTATTTT. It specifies CASSGGGRDRAYTDTQYF.

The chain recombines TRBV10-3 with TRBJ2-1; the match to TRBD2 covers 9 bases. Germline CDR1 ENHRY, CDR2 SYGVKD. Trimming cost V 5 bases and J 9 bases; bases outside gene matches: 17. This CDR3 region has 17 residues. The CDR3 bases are TGTGCCATCAGTTCTTCTAGCGGGAAAGCCCCAGCCGGTGAGCAGTTCTTC. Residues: CAISSSSGKAPAGEQFF.

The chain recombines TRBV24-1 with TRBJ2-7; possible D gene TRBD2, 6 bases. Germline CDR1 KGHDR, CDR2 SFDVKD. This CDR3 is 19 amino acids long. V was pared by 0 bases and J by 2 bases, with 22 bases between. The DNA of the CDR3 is TGTGCCACCAGTGATTTGAATAATATAGGGTGGGCGGGGCCCTACGAGCAGTACTTC. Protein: CATSDLNNIGWAGPYEQYF.

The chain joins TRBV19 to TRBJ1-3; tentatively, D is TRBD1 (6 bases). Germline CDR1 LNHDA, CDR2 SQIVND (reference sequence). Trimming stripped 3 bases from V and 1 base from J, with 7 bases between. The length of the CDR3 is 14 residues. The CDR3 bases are TGTGCCAGTAGTATCGGACAGTCTGGAAACACCATATATTTT. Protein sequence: CASSIGQSGNTIYF.

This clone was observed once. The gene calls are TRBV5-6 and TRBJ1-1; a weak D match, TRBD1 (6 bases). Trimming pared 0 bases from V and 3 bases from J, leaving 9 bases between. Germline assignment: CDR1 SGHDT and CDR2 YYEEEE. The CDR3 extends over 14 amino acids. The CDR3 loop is CASSLGAGDTEAFF. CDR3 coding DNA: TGTGCCAGCAGCTTGGGGGCAGGGGACACTGAAGCTTTCTTT. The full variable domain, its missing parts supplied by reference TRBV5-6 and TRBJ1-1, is DAGVTQSPTHLIKTRGQQVTLRCSPKSGHDTVSWYQQALGQGPQFIFQYYEEEERQRGNFPDRFSGHQFPNYSSELNVNALLLGDSALYLCASSLGAGDTEAFFGQGTRLTVV.